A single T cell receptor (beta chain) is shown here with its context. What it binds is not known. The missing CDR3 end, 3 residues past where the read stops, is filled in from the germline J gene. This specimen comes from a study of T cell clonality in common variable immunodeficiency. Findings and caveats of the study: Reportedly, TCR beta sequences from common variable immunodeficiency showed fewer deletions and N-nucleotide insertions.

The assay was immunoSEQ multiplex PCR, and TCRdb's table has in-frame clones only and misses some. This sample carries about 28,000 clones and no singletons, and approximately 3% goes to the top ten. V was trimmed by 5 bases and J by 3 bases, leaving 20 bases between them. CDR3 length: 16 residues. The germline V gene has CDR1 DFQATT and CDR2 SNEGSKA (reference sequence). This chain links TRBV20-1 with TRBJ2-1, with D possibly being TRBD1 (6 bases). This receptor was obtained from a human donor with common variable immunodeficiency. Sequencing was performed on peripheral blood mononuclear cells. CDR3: CSASSPQGRHYNEQFF. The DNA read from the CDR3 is TGCAGTGCTTCTTCCCCCCAGGGGAGACACTACAATGAG.